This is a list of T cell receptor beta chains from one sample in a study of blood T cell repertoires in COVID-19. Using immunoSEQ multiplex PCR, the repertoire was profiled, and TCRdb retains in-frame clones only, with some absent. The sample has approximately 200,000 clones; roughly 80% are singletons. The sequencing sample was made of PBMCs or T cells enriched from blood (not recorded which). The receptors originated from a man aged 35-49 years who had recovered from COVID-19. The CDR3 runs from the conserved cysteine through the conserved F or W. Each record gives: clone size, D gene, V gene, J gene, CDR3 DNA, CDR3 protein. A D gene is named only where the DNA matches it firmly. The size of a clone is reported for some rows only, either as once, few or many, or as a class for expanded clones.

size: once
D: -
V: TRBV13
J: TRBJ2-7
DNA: TGTGCCAGCAGCTCCGGACTGAGCTACGAGCAGTACTTC
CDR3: CASSSGLSYEQYF

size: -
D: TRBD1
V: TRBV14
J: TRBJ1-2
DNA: TGTGCCAGCAGCCTCCCCGGGACAGGCTATGGCTACACCTTC
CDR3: CASSLPGTGYGYTF

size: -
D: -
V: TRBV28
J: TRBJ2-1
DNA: TGTGCCAGCAGTTTCGGAGGGCACAATGAGCAGTTCTTC
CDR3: CASSFGGHNEQFF

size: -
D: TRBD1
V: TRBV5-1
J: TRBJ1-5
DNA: TGCGCCAGCAGCCGAGGGACAGGGGGCCAGCCCCAGCATTTT
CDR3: CASSRGTGGQPQHF

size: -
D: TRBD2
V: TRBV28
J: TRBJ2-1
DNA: TGTGCCAGCAGTTTAGTGGCTAGCGGGAGGAATGAGCAGTTCTTC
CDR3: CASSLVASGRNEQFF

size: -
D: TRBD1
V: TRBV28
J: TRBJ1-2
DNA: TGTGCCAGCAGTTCGGGACAGGGGGCGCAAGGCTACACCTTC
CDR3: CASSSGQGAQGYTF

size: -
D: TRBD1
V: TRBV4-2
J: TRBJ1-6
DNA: TGTGCCAGCAGCCAAGACCGGGACAGGAATTCACCCCTCCACTTT
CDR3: CASSQDRDRNSPLHF

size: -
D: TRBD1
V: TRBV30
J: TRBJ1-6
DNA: TGTGCCTGGATGGGGACAGTAAATTCACCCCTCCACTTT
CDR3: CAWMGTVNSPLHF

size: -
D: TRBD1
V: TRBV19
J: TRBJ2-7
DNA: TGTGCCAGTAGTCCGGGACAGGGAAGAGCGTACGAGCAGTACTTC
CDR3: CASSPGQGRAYEQYF

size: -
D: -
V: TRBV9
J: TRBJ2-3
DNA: TGTGCCAGCAGCCCCGGGGGCGGGAGTCGAAATACGCAGTATTTT
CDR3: CASSPGGGSRNTQYF

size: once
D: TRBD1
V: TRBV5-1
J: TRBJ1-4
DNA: TGCGCCAGCGGGACAGGGGTTGATAATGAAAAACTGTTTTTT
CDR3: CASGTGVDNEKLFF

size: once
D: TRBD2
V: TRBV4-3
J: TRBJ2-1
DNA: TGCGCCAGCAGCCCCGGACTAGCGGGAGACGATGAGCAGTTCTTC
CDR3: CASSPGLAGDDEQFF

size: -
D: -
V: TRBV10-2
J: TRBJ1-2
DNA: TGCGCCAGCAGTGATCACGCCGGGGAGGGTTCGAGGGGCTACACCTTC
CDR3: CASSDHAGEGSRGYTF

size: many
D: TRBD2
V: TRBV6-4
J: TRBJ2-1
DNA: TGTGCCAGCAGCAAACTAGCGGGAGTCTCCAATGAGCAGTTCTTC
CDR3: CASSKLAGVSNEQFF

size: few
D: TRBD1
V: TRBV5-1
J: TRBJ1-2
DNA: TGCGCCAGCAGCTTGGAGTCCGGGACAGGGGGCGACGGCTACACCTTC
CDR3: CASSLESGTGGDGYTF

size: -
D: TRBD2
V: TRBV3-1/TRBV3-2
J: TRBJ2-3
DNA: TGTGCCAGCAGCCCTAGCGGGCCTACCACAGATACGCAGTATTTT
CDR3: CASSPSGPTTDTQYF

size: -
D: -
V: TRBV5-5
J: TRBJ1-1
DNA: TGTGCCAGCAGCTTGGCAGGGACTATACGCGGTGAAGCTTTCTTT
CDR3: CASSLAGTIRGEAFF

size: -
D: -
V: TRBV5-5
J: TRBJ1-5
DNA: TGTGCCAGCAGCCAAAAGACCTGGACACGGGGATGGGGGGAACAGCCCCAGCATTTT
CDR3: CASSQKTWTRGWGEQPQHF

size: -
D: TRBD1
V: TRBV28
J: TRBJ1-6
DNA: TGTGCCAGCAGGACAGGGAGGTCCTATAATTCACCCCTCCACTTT
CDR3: CASRTGRSYNSPLHF

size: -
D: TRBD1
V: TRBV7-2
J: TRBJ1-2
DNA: TGTGCCAGCAGCCCAGCAAACAGGGGGTCTGTCGATGGCTACACCTTC
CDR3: CASSPANRGSVDGYTF